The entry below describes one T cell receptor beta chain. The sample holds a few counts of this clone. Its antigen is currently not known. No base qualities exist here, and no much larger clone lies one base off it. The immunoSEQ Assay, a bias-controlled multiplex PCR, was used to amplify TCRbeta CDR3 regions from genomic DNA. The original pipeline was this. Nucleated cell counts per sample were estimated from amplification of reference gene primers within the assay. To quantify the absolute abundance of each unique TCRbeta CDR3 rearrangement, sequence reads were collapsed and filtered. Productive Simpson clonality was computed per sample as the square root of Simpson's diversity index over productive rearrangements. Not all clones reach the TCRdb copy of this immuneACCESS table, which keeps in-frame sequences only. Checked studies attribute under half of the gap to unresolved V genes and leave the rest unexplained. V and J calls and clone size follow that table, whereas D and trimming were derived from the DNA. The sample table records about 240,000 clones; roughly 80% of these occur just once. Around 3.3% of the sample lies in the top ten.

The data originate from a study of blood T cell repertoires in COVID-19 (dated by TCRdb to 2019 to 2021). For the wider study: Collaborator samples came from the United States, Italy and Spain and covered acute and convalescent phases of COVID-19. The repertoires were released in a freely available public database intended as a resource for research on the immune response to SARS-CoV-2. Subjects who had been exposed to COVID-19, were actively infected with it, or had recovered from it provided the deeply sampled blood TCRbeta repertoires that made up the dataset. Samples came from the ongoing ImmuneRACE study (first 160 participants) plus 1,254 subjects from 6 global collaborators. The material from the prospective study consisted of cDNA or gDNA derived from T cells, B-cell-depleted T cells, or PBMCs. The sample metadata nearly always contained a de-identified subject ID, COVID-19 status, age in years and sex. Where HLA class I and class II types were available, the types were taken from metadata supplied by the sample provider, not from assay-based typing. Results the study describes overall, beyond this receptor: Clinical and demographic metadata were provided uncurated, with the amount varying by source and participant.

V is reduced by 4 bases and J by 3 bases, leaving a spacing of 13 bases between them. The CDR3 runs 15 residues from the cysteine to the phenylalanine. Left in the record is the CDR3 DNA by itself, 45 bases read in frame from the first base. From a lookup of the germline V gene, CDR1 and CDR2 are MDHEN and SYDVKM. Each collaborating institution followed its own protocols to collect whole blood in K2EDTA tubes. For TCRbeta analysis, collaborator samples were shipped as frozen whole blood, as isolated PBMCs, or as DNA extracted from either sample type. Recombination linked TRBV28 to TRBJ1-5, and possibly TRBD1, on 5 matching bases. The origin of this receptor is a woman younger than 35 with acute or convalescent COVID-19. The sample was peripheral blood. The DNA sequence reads TGTGCCAGCAGTTCCGACAGAATCCCCAATCAGCCCCAGCATTTT. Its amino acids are CASSSDRIPNQPQHF.